Below, 30 T cell receptor beta chains from the same sample are listed, as sequenced in a study of Ad26.COV2.S vaccination and SARS-CoV-2 variants. Documented treatment: approximately 18 received Ad26.COV2.S at low or high dose, single or two shots; 5 received placebo; per-sample allocation not given. Samples came from day 63 after the first vaccine or placebo injection. Sequenced by immunoSEQ multiplex PCR; TCRdb stores in-frame clones only, minus some. This table has about half a million clones, 80% to 90% appearing once. Material: peripheral blood, obtained in a trial of Ad26.COV2.S vaccine versus placebo. The receptors here all came from a person aged 18 to 65 who received the Ad26.COV2.S COVID-19 vaccine or a placebo.

The chain is built from TRBV5-5 and TRBJ1-5; D call uncertain. There are 13 residues in the CDR3. Germline CDR1 is SGHKS and CDR2 is YYEKEE (reference sequence). The V end was cut by 2 bases, the J end by 0 bases, with 3 bases between. The CDR3: CASSFYSNQPQHF. Written as DNA, the CDR3 is TGTGCCAGCAGCTTCTATAGCAATCAGCCCCAGCATTTT.

The CDR3 DNA is TGTGCCAGCAGCCCCCGGCTAGGTGGGGGAGCCGGGCAGTACTTC. Encoded protein: CASSPRLGGGAGQYF. The chain carries TRBV11-2 and TRBJ2-7; either TRBD1 or TRBD2 may supply D (5 bases each). CDR1 and CDR2 (germline): SGHAT, FQNNGV. V lost 5 bases to trimming and J lost 9 bases, with 23 bases between them. This CDR3 has 15 amino acids.

The V call is TRBV15, the J call TRBJ1-5; D ambiguous. The CDR3 covers 13 residues. Germline assignment: CDR1 LNHNV and CDR2 YYDKDF (reference sequence). Between the trimmed V and J ends, which lost 0 bases and 5 bases, there was a span of 5 bases. The CDR3 coding sequence is TGTGCCACCAGCAGAGATGGAGATCAGCCCCAGCATTTT. Amino acids: CATSRDGDQPQHF.

The chain links TRBV19 to TRBJ1-1, with TRBD1 as a possible D gene (6 bases). CDR1 LNHDA and CDR2 SQIVND come from the germline V gene (reference sequence). The V gene lost 7 bases and the J gene lost 4 bases, with 13 bases spanning the gap. The CDR3 runs to 13 residues. CDR3 in amino acids: CASTWGGLTEAFF. CDR3 coding DNA: TGTGCCAGTACCTGGGGGGGGCTCACTGAAGCTTTCTTT.

The chain recombines TRBV7-9 with TRBJ1-1; no clear D gene. CDR1 is SEHNR, CDR2 FQNEAQ, per germline (reference sequence). The ends were cut back, 5 bases at V and 1 base at J, with 8 bases in the middle. CDR3 size: 13 residues. The CDR3 reads CASSPPSNTEAFF. The CDR3 DNA reads TGTGCCAGCAGCCCGCCGTCGAACACTGAAGCTTTCTTT.

The chain joins TRBV5-5 to TRBJ2-5; D gene ambiguous. The end of the DNA fits TRBJ2-7 better, so the J call may be wrong. The CDR3 extends over 12 amino acids. The germline V gene encodes CDR1 SGHKS and CDR2 YYEKEE (reference sequence). The CDR3 spells CASSLYAYEQYF. The CDR3 DNA is TGTGCCAGCAGCTTGTATGCCTACGAGCAGTACTTC.

The rearrangement links TRBV7-9 to TRBJ2-1; 8 nucleotides align to TRBD2. CDR1 is SEHNR and CDR2 is FQNEAQ in the germline V gene (reference sequence). J was trimmed by 8 bases and V by 2 bases; bases with no gene match: 8. The CDR3 consists of 15 residues. The CDR3 here is CASSLLAGFGDEQFF. In DNA, the CDR3 is TGTGCCAGCAGCTTACTAGCGGGTTTCGGAGATGAGCAGTTCTTC.

The rearrangement links TRBV13 to TRBJ2-5; TRBD2 agrees at 9 bases. CDR1 is PRHDT and CDR2 is FYEKMQ in the germline V gene (reference sequence). The V segment lost 5 bases and the J segment 1 base; nucleotides outside the gene matches: 11. The CDR3 consists of 17 residues. The CDR3 sequence is CASSAPRAGGTQETQYF. In nucleotides, the CDR3 is TGTGCCAGCAGCGCCCCGAGGGCGGGGGGGACCCAAGAGACCCAGTACTTC.

CDR3 sequence: CAWGRQFSEAFF. The CDR3 DNA sequence: TGTGCCTGGGGTCGACAGTTCTCTGAAGCTTTCTTT. The chain is built from TRBV30 and TRBJ1-1; tentative D call: TRBD1 (5 bases). CDR1 and CDR2 from the germline V gene are GTSNPN and SVGIG (reference sequence). V was cut by 5 bases and J by 6 bases, with 13 bases left in between. CDR3 size: 12 residues.

The V and J genes are TRBV6-6 and TRBJ1-4; 7 bases align to TRBD1. The CDR3 runs to 14 residues. After removal of 8 bases from V and 5 bases from J, the junction contained 8 bases not matched to a gene. Germline V lookup: CDR1 MNHNY, CDR2 SVGAGI (reference sequence). The CDR3 region is CASRLTGINEKLFF. The CDR3 nucleotides are TGTGCCAGCCGCCTGACAGGGATCAATGAAAAACTGTTTTTT.

The sample holds one count of this clone. The chain joins TRBV25-1 to TRBJ2-1; no reliable D call. The CDR3 runs to 11 residues. V lost 4 bases to trimming and J lost 9 bases, with 7 bases between them. Germline CDR1 reads MGHDK; CDR2 reads SYGVNS. The CDR3 nucleotides are TGTGCCAGCAGTGGGCATTTTGAGCAGTTCTTC. Protein product: CASSGHFEQFF.

In this sample, this clone turned up once. The gene calls are TRBV6-6 and TRBJ2-1, with TRBD2 identical over 7 bases. J gave up 2 bases and V 7 bases, and 8 bases lay outside the gene matches. This CDR3 is 15 amino acids long. Germline assignment: CDR1 MNHNY and CDR2 SVGAGI (reference sequence). This CDR3 is CASKDLSGAYNEQFF. The CDR3, as DNA: TGTGCCAGCAAGGACCTCAGCGGGGCCTACAATGAGCAGTTCTTC.

This chain connects TRBV7-8 to TRBJ2-7; tentative D call: TRBD2 (5 bases). V lost 1 base and J 0 bases, leaving 7 bases between the germline ends. In germline, CDR1 is SGHVS, CDR2 FQNEAQ. The CDR3 spans 14 residues. CDR3 DNA: TGTGCCAGCAGCTTAGAAGGACTCTCCTACGAGCAGTACTTC. Its protein is CASSLEGLSYEQYF.

This chain links TRBV20-1 with TRBJ2-7; 7 positions match TRBD2. V was pared by 3 bases and J by 3 bases, with 2 bases of the junction left unmatched. The CDR3 sequence is 12 residues long. Germline V gene data show CDR1 as DFQATT and CDR2 as SNEGSKA (reference sequence). This CDR3 reads CSASRGDYEQYF. In nucleotides, the CDR3 is TGCAGTGCTAGTCGGGGGGACTACGAGCAGTACTTC.

The rearrangement joins TRBV3-1 (or the pseudogene TRBV3-2) to TRBJ2-7, with D possibly TRBD2 on 6 matching bases. V was shortened by 0 bases and J by 2 bases, with 14 bases between the two germline ends. The CDR3 has 16 residues. Germline assignment: CDR1 LGHDT and CDR2 YNNKEL (reference sequence). The CDR3 protein is CASSQDDGRDAYEQYF. For the CDR3, the DNA is TGTGCCAGCAGCCAAGATGATGGGCGGGACGCCTACGAGCAGTACTTC.

The chain links TRBV6-1 to TRBJ2-3; 10 bases fit TRBD2. The CDR3 covers 17 residues. Trimming cost V 0 bases and J 2 bases; bases outside gene matches: 5. CDR1 and CDR2 (germline): MNHNS, SASEGT. For the CDR3, the DNA is TGTGCCAGCAGTGAAGCAATCCTAGCGGGAGCCACAGATACGCAGTATTTT. It yields the protein CASSEAILAGATDTQYF.

The rearrangement uses TRBV11-2 and TRBJ2-7, with TRBD1 matching 8 bases. V gave up 5 bases and J gave up 5 bases; unmatched junction bases: 8. This CDR3 comprises 14 residues. CDR1 and CDR2 from the germline V gene are SGHAT and FQNNGV. In DNA form, the CDR3 reads TGTGCCAGCAGCACCGCACGGACAGGGCACGAGCAGTACTTC. It codes for CASSTARTGHEQYF. The variable domain in full, completed from reference TRBV11-2 and TRBJ2-7, reads EAGVAQSPRYKIIEKRQSVAFWCNPISGHATLYWYQQILGQGPKLLIQFQNNGVVDDSQLPKDRFSAERLKGVDSTLKIQPAKLEDSAVYLCASSTARTGHEQYFGPGTRLTVT.

The chain couples TRBV4-3 to TRBJ1-2; TRBD1 agrees at 12 bases. J lost 0 bases, V lost 6 bases, and 5 bases had no gene match. The CDR3 is 16 residues long. The germline CDR1 and CDR2 sequences are LGHNA and YSLEER. In DNA, the CDR3 is TGCGCCAGCAGGGAGGGACAGGGGGCGTCTAACTATGGCTACACCTTC. This translates into CASREGQGASNYGYTF.

This chain connects TRBV7-3 to TRBJ1-6; D is unresolved. V gave up 0 bases and J gave up 13 bases, with 10 bases separating them. This CDR3 has 13 residues. CDR1 is SGHTA and CDR2 is FQGTGA in the germline V gene. The CDR3 bases are TGTGCCAGCAGCTTAACGAGGTCCGAGCCCCTCCACTTT. This codes for CASSLTRSEPLHF.

The rearrangement joins TRBV9 to TRBJ1-6, with a tentative D call TRBD1 (6 bases). Trimming shortened V by 0 bases and J by 7 bases, and 20 bases separated the two germline ends. The germline V gene has CDR1 SGDLS and CDR2 YYNGEE. The CDR3 consists of 18 residues. The CDR3 DNA reads TGTGCCAGCAGCGTAGTAGGAGACAGGCCTTTGCGAAATTCACCCCTCCACTTT. This codes for CASSVVGDRPLRNSPLHF.

Here the CDR3 reads CASSPDSLGEKLFF. The CDR3 region has the DNA TGTGCCAGCAGTCCCGACAGCTTGGGTGAAAAACTGTTTTTT. V gene TRBV6-5 combines with J gene TRBJ1-4, with D possibly being TRBD1 (5 bases). Germline V lookup: CDR1 MNHEY, CDR2 SVGAGI. The V end was cut by 5 bases, the J end by 7 bases, with 14 bases between. CDR3 length: 14 residues.

The V call is TRBV5-5, the J call TRBJ1-1, with D possibly TRBD1 on 6 matching bases. V was cut by 1 base and J by 3 bases, with 10 bases left in between. The CDR3 is 14 residues long. CDR1 is SGHKS, CDR2 YYEKEE, per germline (reference sequence). CDR3 DNA: TGTGCCAGCAGCTTGATCGCAGGGGACACTGAAGCTTTCTTT. This translates into CASSLIAGDTEAFF.

J is TRBJ2-4 and V is TRBV10-1, with a weak D call TRBD2 (6 bases). This CDR3 has 13 residues. Germline loops: CDR1 WNHNN, CDR2 SYGVQD (reference sequence). Trimming took off 2 bases at V and 14 bases at J, with 16 bases between the two ends. In nucleotides, the CDR3 is TGCGCCAGCAGTGAGAATTCCGGGACTTTTAAGTACTTC. Translating it yields CASSENSGTFKYF.

The chain couples TRBV10-1 to TRBJ1-1; no definite D call. Looked up from germline, CDR1 is WNHNN and CDR2 is SYGVQD (reference sequence). V dropped 3 bases and J dropped 0 bases, with 8 bases sitting between them. This CDR3 region has 14 residues. The CDR3 loop reads CASSEDGLNTEAFF. The DNA for the CDR3 is TGCGCCAGCAGTGAAGACGGCTTGAACACTGAAGCTTTCTTT.

This clone was seen a handful of times. The V call is TRBV29-1, the J call TRBJ2-2; possibly TRBD2 for D (6 bases). V lost 5 bases and J lost 1, with 8 bases in between. This CDR3 spans 13 amino acids. Looked up from germline, CDR1 is SQVTM and CDR2 is ANQGSEA. CDR3: CSVSSENTGELFF. CDR3 in DNA: TGCAGCGTTTCTAGCGAGAACACCGGGGAGCTGTTTTTT.

The chain has TRBV15 and TRBJ2-7, with D perhaps assigned TRBD1 or TRBD2 (5 bases each). Germline lookup yields CDR1 LNHNV and CDR2 YYDKDF (reference sequence). This CDR3 spans 17 amino acids. Trimming cost V 3 bases and J 1 base, with 19 bases left between them. CDR3 amino acids: CATSREVGTSNSYEQYF. For the CDR3, the DNA is TGTGCCACCAGCAGGGAGGTAGGGACCTCAAATTCCTACGAGCAGTACTTC.

This clone was seen a single time. The rearrangement joins TRBV28 to TRBJ2-3; the match to TRBD1 covers 10 bases. The CDR3 spans 15 residues. The J segment lost 3 bases and the V segment lost 7 bases, leaving 7 bases of the junction unmatched. Per the germline V gene, CDR1 is MDHEN and CDR2 is SYDVKM. CDR3 sequence (DNA): TGTGCCAGCATTCCCGGGGACAGGGGTACAGATACGCAGTATTTT. Translating it yields CASIPGDRGTDTQYF.

This chain connects TRBV5-3 to TRBJ1-1; D unresolved. TRBV5-3 is identified as an open reading frame with a role that is uncertain. The CDR3 consists of 14 residues. Trimming left V 1 base short and J 1 base short, with 8 bases between. The CDR3 DNA reads TGTGCCAGAAGCTTGTTTGGGCGGAACACTGAAGCTTTCTTT. This codes for CARSLFGRNTEAFF.

The chain has TRBV30 and TRBJ2-7; D is ambiguous. Germline CDR1 reads GTSNPN; CDR2 reads SVGIG (reference sequence). The CDR3 is 15 residues long. V was trimmed by 1 base and J by 0 bases, leaving 13 bases between them. The DNA for the CDR3 is TGTGCCTGGAGTGCCCGGGCCTACTCCTCCTACGAGCAGTACTTC. This translates into CAWSARAYSSYEQYF. Supplemented by reference TRBV30 and TRBJ2-7, the full variable domain reads SQTIHQWPATLVQPVGSPLSLECTVEGTSNPNLYWYRQAAGRGLQLLFYSVGIGQISSEVPQNLSASRPQDRQFILSSKKLLLSDSGFYLCAWSARAYSSYEQYFGPGTRLTVT.

V and J are TRBV19 and TRBJ2-7; 11 bases are a match to TRBD2. V lost 6 bases, J lost 1 base, and 5 bases stayed unmatched. This CDR3 spans 15 amino acids. Per germline, CDR1 LNHDA and CDR2 SQIVND (reference sequence). In DNA, the CDR3 is TGTGCCAGTAGCCTTAGACTAGCGGGATCCTACGAGCAGTACTTC. Translating it yields CASSLRLAGSYEQYF.